Each of the 10 T cell receptor beta chains below was sequenced from the same sample in a study of blood T cell repertoires in COVID-19. TCRdb's copy holds only in-frame clones and misses some; the assay was immunoSEQ multiplex PCR. The sample records around 100,000 clones, just over 90% being singletons. Material for sequencing was peripheral blood. Source of these receptors: a man between 45 and 60 years old with acute or convalescent COVID-19.

Here the CDR3 reads CATSRTGDAKNIQYF. The CDR3 region has the DNA TGTGCCACCAGCAGGACAGGGGATGCCAAAAACATTCAGTACTTC. The chain has TRBV15 and TRBJ2-4, with 8 bases fitting TRBD1. The trim removed 3 bases at V and 1 base at J, leaving 2 bases unmatched. There are 15 residues in the CDR3. Germline CDR1 is LNHNV and CDR2 is YYDKDF (reference sequence).

As concerns this clone: Other DNA sequences in this specimen translate into the identical CDR3. The chain combines TRBV6-2 or TRBV6-3 with TRBJ1-5; D unclear. This CDR3 spans 14 amino acids. The ends were cut back, 2 bases at V and 3 bases at J, with 8 bases in the middle. The germline gives CDR1 MNHEY, CDR2 SVGEGT. CDR3 DNA: TGTGCCAGCAGTTACGGCGGTTCCAATCAGCCCCAGCATTTT. Residues: CASSYGGSNQPQHF.

This clone appeared a single time. The rearrangement links TRBV21-1 to TRBJ2-5; the DNA was not compared with TRBD2, the D call given in the table. TRBV21-1 is a pseudogene segment. CDR3 length: 14 residues. DNA of the CDR3: TGTGCCAGCAGCCTACTAGCGGGGGAAGAGACCCAGTACTTC. This sequence encodes CASSLLAGEETQYF.

The genes are TRBV24-1 and TRBJ1-1; D possibly corresponds to TRBD1 (6 bases). The CDR3 loop spans 14 amino acids. The germline CDR1 and CDR2 sequences are KGHDR and SFDVKD. Trimming stripped 4 bases from V and 7 bases from J, with 15 bases between. CDR3: CATSEAGALGEAFF. CDR3 nucleotides: TGTGCCACCAGTGAAGCGGGGGCCCTCGGTGAAGCTTTCTTT.

In its sample, this clone was seen a few times. The rearrangement links TRBV6-5 to TRBJ1-5; TRBD1 aligns across 9 bases. The V gene end was trimmed by 5 bases and the J gene end by 5 bases; junction bases not matched to a gene: 7. Germline values: CDR1 MNHEY, CDR2 SVGAGI. The CDR3 is made up of 15 amino acids. CDR3 nucleotide sequence: TGTGCCAGCAGTCGGGAACAGGGGGCGGATCAGCCCCAGCATTTT. It translates to CASSREQGADQPQHF.

The chain is built from TRBV11-2 and TRBJ1-1; TRBD1 matches 9 bases. Trimming cost V 2 bases and J 1 base; bases outside gene matches: 5. The CDR3 sequence is 16 residues long. Germline lookup yields CDR1 SGHAT and CDR2 FQNNGV. The CDR3 nucleotides read TGTGCCAGCAGCTTAAGACAGGGGGTGGGGAACACTGAAGCTTTCTTT. Translation gives CASSLRQGVGNTEAFF.

Here the CDR3 reads CASSQGTVYQPQHF. For the CDR3, the DNA is TGCGCCAGCAGCCAAGGGACAGTCTATCAGCCCCAGCATTTT. V gene TRBV4-1 combines with J gene TRBJ1-5, with D perhaps TRBD1 (6 bases). Trimming pared 1 base from V and 5 bases from J, leaving 9 bases between. Looked up from germline, CDR1 is MGHRA and CDR2 is YSYEKL. The CDR3 loop spans 14 amino acids.

The rearrangement links TRBV5-4 to TRBJ2-3; D call uncertain. The V gene lost 3 bases and the J gene lost 1 base, with 15 bases spanning the gap. The length of the CDR3 is 16 residues. CDR1 and CDR2 from the germline V gene are SGHNT and YYREEE (reference sequence). The CDR3 coding sequence is TGTGCCAGCAGCTACCAACAGAGTACTGGCACAGATACGCAGTATTTT. Amino acid sequence: CASSYQQSTGTDTQYF.

Written as DNA, the CDR3 is TGTGCCAGCAGTCGAAGAGCTCGGGACAGGGTAAATTCACCCCTCCACTTT. It yields the protein CASSRRARDRVNSPLHF. The chain links TRBV6-6 to TRBJ1-6; 9 bases are a match to TRBD1. This CDR3 spans 17 amino acids. The V gene's germline CDR1 is MNHNY and CDR2 SVGAGI (reference sequence). V shed 5 bases and J 7 bases; nucleotides not matched to a gene: 12.

The V call is TRBV3-1 (or the pseudogene TRBV3-2), the J call TRBJ2-1; 9 positions match TRBD2. J was trimmed by 0 bases and V by 4 bases; bases with no gene match: 4. Per the germline V gene, CDR1 is LGHDT and CDR2 is YNNKEL (reference sequence). The CDR3 runs to 16 residues. The CDR3 reads CASSLRAGGSYNEQFF. CDR3 coding DNA: TGTGCCAGCAGCCTCAGAGCGGGGGGCTCCTACAATGAGCAGTTCTTC.